This T cell receptor (beta chain) came from a study of identical twins. TCRdb reprocessed the 5' RACE reads with MiXCR, giving one entry per CDR3 protein. The data hold 690,000 or so distinct CDR3 sequences, with 8.6% observed a single time. Study conclusions and caveats: Conclusions leaned on cross-sectional statistical analysis and did not track the same donors over time. The authors noted that invariant MAIT and iNKT cells could partly confound zero-insertion analyses.

CDR3 length: 18 amino acids. Trimming pared 4 bases from V and 3 bases from J, leaving 25 bases between. The V gene's germline CDR1 is SGDLS and CDR2 YYNGEE. Concerning this clonotype: The target antigen is unknown.

The same data also contributed to another study, on yellow fever vaccine responses in identical twins. Turning to that study: Reportedly, the response of twins' T cells to the vaccine seemed partly convergent, partly personalized.

The sequenced sample consisted of PBMCs. The source is a woman between 18 and 30 years old in good health. The chain couples TRBV9 to TRBJ1-2; D is possibly TRBD1 (6 bases). The CDR3 here is CASSPRGPRAGEHYGYTF. The CDR3 nucleotides are TGTGCCAGCAGCCCAAGAGGTCCCAGGGCAGGGGAGCACTATGGCTACACCTTC.